This T cell receptor (beta chain) emerged from a study of T cell responses to AZD1222 COVID-19 vaccine. The method was immunoSEQ multiplex PCR; TCRdb's version includes in-frame clones alone and lacks a portion of them. The data show about 190,000 clones, approximately 91% seen once. Points from the study as a whole: Baseline antibody screening turned up just a handful of seropositive AZD1222 recipients.

V was trimmed by 5 bases and J by 0 bases, leaving 4 bases between them. Germline V gene lookup returns CDR1 SQVTM and CDR2 ANQGSEA. The CDR3 is 11 amino acids. As for this clone: Its antigen is unknown.

V is TRBV29-1 and J is TRBJ1-1; D is unresolved. This TCR was sampled from an adult in good health. The source material was peripheral blood, sampled on day 0 of AZD1222 vaccination. The CDR3 DNA follows: TGCAGCGTTCCCCTGAACACTGAAGCTTTCTTT. This codes for CSVPLNTEAFF.